The present T cell receptor beta chain was sequenced within a study of cytomegalovirus exposure and HLA in healthy donors. At the level of the study: Within the Caucasian-associated ancestry cluster were roughly 79% of the 300 to 450 genotyped donors.

Study-wide results and limits: In an earlier analysis, in approximately 630 donors, most V segments appeared productive either ~87% or ~30% of the time. It was taken for granted in presence/absence analyses that sequencing depth across donors was roughly uniform.

This CDR3 has 14 amino acids. Germline CDR1 and CDR2: GTSNPN and SVGIG (reference sequence). Trimming took off 0 bases at V and 4 bases at J, with 12 bases between the two ends. This clone was seen once. Its cognate antigen is unknown. This PCR relied on a set of 60 Vbeta primers and 13 Jbeta primers. TCRdb's copy holds only in-frame clones and misses some; the assay was immunoSEQ multiplex PCR. The sample contains about 160,000 clones, around 79% of which appear only once. The V gene is TRBV30, the J gene TRBJ1-1; D unclear. This receptor was identified in a female donor in good health and CMV-seronegative. Sequenced: PBMCs. The DNA of the CDR3 is TGTGCCTGGAGTGTACGGTCCCGGGGCACTGAAGCTTTCTTT. Protein product: CAWSVRSRGTEAFF.